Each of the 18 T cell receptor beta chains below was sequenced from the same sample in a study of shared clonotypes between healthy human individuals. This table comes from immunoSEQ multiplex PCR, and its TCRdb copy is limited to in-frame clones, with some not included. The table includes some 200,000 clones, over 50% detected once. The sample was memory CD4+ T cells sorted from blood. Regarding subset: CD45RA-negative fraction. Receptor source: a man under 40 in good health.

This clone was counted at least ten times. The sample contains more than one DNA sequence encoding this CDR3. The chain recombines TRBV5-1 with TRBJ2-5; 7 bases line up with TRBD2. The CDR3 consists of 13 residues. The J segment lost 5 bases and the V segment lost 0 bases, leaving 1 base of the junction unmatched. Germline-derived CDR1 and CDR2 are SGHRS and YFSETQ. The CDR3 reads CASSLAGGETQYF. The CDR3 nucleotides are TGCGCCAGCAGCTTGGCCGGGGGGGAGACCCAGTACTTC.

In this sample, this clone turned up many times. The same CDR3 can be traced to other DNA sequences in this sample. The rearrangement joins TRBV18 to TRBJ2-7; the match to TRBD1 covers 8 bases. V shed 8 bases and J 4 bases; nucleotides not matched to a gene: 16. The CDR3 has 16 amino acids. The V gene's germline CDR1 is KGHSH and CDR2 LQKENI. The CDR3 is CASHIDRGRAAYEQYF. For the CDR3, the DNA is TGTGCCAGCCACATTGACAGGGGTCGAGCGGCATACGAGCAGTACTTC.

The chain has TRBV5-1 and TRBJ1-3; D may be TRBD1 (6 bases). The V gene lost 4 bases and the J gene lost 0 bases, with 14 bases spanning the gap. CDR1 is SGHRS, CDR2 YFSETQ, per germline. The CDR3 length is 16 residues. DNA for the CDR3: TGCGCCAGCAGCCTCCTCGGACAGAGCTCTGGAAACACCATATATTTT. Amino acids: CASSLLGQSSGNTIYF.

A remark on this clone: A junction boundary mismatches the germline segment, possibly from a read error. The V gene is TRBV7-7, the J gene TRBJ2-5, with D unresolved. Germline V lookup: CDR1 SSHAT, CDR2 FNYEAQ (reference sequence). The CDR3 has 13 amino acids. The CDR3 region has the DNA TGTGCTAGCAGCTCGGCCCCCATGGAGACCCAGTACTTC. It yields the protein CASSSAPMETQYF.

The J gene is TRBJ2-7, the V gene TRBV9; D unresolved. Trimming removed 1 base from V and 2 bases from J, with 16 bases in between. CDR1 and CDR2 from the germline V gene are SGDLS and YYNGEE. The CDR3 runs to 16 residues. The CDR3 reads CASSVSLVGRTYEQYF. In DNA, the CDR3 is TGTGCCAGCAGCGTATCCTTGGTCGGACGTACCTACGAGCAGTACTTC.

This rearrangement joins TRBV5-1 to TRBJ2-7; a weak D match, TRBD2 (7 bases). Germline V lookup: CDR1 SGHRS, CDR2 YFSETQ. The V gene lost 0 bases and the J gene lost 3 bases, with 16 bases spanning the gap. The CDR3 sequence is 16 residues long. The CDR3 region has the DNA TGCGCCAGCAGCTTGGCCGGGGGGCGTAATATCTACGAGCAGTACTTC. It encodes CASSLAGGRNIYEQYF.

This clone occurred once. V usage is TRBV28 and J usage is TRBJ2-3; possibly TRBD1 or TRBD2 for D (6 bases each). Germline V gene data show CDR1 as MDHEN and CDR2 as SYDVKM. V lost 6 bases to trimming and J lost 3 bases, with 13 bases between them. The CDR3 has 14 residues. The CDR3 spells CASSWQGRTDTQYF. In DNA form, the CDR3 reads TGTGCCAGCAGCTGGCAGGGGAGGACAGATACGCAGTATTTT.

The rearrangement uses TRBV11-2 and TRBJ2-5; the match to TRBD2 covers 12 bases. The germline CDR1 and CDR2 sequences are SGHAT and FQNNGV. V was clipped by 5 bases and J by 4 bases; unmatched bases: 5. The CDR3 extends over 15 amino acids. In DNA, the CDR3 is TGTGCCAGCAGCCTGACTAGCGGGAGTGGAGAGACCCAGTACTTC. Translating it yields CASSLTSGSGETQYF.

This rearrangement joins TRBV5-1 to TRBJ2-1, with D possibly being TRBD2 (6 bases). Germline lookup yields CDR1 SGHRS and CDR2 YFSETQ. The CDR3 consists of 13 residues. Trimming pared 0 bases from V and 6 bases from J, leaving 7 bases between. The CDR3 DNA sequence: TGCGCCAGCAGCTTGGGCGGGGCCAATGAGCAGTTCTTC. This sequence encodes CASSLGGANEQFF.

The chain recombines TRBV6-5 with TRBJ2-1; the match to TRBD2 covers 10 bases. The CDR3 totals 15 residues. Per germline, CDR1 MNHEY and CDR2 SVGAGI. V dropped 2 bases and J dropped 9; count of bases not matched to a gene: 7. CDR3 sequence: CASSYLAGVVGEQFF. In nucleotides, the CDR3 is TGTGCCAGCAGTTACCTAGCGGGAGTGGTCGGTGAGCAGTTCTTC.

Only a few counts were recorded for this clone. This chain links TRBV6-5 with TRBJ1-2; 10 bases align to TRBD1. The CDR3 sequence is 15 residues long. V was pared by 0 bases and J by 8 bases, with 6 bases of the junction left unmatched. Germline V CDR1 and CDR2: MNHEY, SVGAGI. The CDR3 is CASSYSLTGGRGYTF. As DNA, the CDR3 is TGTGCCAGCAGTTACTCCTTGACAGGGGGCCGAGGCTACACCTTC.

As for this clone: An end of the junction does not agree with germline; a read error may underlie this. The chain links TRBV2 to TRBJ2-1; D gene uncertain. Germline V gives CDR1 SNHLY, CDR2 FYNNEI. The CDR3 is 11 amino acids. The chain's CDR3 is CASSEVWVGVF. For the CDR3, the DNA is TGTGCCAGCAGCGAGGTTTGGGTGGGTGTCTTC.

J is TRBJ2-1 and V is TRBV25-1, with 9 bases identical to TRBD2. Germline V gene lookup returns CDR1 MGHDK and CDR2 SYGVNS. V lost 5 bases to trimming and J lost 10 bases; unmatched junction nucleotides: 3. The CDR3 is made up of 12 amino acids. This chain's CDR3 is CASSLAGREQFF. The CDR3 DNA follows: TGTGCCAGCAGTCTAGCGGGAAGGGAGCAGTTCTTC.

CDR3 sequence (DNA): TGTGCCAGCAGCGACGTCCCGGGACTAGCGGGAGGGCCCGATGAGCAGTTCTTC. Its protein is CASSDVPGLAGGPDEQFF. This chain joins TRBV2 and TRBJ2-1; 16 positions match TRBD2. This CDR3 has 18 residues. V was pared by 6 bases and J by 8 bases, with 13 bases of the junction left unmatched. Germline V gene data show CDR1 as SNHLY and CDR2 as FYNNEI. The full variable domain, in which reference TRBV2 and TRBJ2-1 provide the parts outside the CDR3, is EPEVTQTPSHQVTQMGQEVILRCVPISNHLYFYWYRQILGQKVEFLVSFYNNEISEKSEIFDDQFSVERPDGSNFTLKIRSTKLEDSAMYFCASSDVPGLAGGPDEQFFGPGTRLTVL.

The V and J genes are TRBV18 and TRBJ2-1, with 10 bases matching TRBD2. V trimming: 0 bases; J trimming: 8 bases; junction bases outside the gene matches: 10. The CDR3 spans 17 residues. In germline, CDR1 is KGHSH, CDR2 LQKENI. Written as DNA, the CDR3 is TGTGCCAGCTCACCACCGAGGACTAGCGGTAGTGGAGATGAGCAGTTCTTC. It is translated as CASSPPRTSGSGDEQFF.

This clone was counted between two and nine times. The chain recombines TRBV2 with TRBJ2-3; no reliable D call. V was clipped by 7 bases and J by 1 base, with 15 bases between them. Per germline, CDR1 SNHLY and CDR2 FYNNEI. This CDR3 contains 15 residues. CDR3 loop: CASINVSWGTDTQYF. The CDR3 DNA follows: TGTGCCAGCATAAACGTTAGTTGGGGCACAGATACGCAGTATTTT.

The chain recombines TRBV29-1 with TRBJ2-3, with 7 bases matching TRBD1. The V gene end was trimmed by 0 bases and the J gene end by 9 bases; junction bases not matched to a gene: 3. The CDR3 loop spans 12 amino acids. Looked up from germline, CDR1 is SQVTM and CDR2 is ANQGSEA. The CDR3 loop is CSVEDGTVTQYF. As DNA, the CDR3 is TGCAGCGTTGAAGATGGGACAGTCACGCAGTATTTT.

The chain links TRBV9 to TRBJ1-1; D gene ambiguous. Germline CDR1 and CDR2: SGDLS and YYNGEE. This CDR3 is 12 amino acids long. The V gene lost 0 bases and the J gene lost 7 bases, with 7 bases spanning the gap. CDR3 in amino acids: CASSVAGVEAFF. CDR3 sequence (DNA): TGTGCCAGCAGCGTAGCGGGTGTTGAAGCTTTCTTT. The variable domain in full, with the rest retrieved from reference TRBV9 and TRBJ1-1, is DSGVTQTPKHLITATGQRVTLRCSPRSGDLSVYWYQQSLDQGLQFLIQYYNGEERAKGNILERFSAQQFPDLHSELNLSSLELGDSALYFCASSVAGVEAFFGQGTRLTVV.